This section outlines one T cell receptor beta chain sequence together with its context. This entry is derived from a study of blood T cell repertoires in COVID-19. Produced via immunoSEQ multiplex PCR; TCRdb's table is partial and in-frame only. The table records over 140,000 clones, around 73% of them present only once. Between the trimmed V and J ends, which lost 8 bases and 3 bases, there was a span of 16 bases. The CDR3 has 15 residues. The germline gives CDR1 MDHEN, CDR2 SYDVKM. The sequenced sample was peripheral blood. This clonotype originated in a woman between 45 and 60 years old with active or convalescent COVID-19. The rearrangement links TRBV28 to TRBJ1-4, with D tentatively TRBD1 (5 bases). This chain's CDR3 is CASVKNRSPNEKLFF. CDR3 DNA sequence: TGTGCCAGCGTGAAAAACAGGAGCCCTAATGAAAAACTGTTTTTT. The full variable domain, completed using reference TRBV28 and TRBJ1-4, is DVKVTQSSRYLVKRTGEKVFLECVQDMDHENMFWYRQDPGLGLRLIYFSYDVKMKEKGDIPEGYSVSREKKERFSLILESASTNQTSMYLCASVKNRSPNEKLFFGSGTQLSVL.